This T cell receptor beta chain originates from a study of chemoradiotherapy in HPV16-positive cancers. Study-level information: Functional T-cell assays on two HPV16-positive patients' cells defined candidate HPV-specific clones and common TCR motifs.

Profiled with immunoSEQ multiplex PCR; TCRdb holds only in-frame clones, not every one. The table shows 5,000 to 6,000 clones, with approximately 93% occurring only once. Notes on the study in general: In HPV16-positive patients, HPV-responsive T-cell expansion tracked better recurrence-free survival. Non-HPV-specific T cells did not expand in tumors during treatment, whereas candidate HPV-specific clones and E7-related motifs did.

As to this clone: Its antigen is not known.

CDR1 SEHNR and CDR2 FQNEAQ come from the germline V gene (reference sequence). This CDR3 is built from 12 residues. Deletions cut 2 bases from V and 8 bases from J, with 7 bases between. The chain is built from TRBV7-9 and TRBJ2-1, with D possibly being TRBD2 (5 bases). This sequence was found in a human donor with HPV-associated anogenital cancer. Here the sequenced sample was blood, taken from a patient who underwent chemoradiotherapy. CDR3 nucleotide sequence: TGTGCCAGCAGCTTAATAGCGTATGAGCAGTTCTTC. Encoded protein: CASSLIAYEQFF.